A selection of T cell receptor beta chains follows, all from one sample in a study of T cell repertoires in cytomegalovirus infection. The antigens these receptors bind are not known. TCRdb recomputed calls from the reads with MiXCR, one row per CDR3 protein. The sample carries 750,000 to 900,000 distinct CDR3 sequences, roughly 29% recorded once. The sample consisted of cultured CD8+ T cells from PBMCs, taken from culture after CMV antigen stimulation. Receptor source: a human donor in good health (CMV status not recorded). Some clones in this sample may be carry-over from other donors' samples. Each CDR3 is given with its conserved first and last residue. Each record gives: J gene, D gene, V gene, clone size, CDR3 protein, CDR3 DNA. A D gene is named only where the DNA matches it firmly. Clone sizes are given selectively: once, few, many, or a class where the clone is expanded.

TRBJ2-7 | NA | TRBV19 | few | CASSITALSSYEQYF | TGTGCCAGTAGTATCACAGCCCTGAGCTCCTACGAGCAGTACTTC
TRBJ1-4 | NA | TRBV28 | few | CASSPRGAREKLFF | TGTGCCAGCAGTCCTCGAGGGGCCCGTGAAAAACTGTTTTTT
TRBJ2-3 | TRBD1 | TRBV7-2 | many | CASSLERVQGAGDTQYF | TGTGCCAGCAGCTTAGAGAGGGTACAGGGGGCTGGAGATACGCAGTATTTT
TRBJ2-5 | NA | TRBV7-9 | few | CASSDSGSRAGETQYF | TGTGCCAGCAGCGACTCCGGGTCTCGCGCAGGAGAGACCCAGTACTTC
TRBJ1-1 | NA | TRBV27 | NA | CASSLSGDLLEAFF | TGTGCCAGCAGTTTATCGGGGGATTTACTTGAAGCTTTCTTT
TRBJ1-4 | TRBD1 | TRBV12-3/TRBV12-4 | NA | CASSRTGGDWNEKLFF | TGTGCCAGCAGTAGGACAGGGGGGGATTGGAATGAAAAACTGTTTTTT
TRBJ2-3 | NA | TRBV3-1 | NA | CASSQVGGGAEDTQYF | TGTGCCAGCAGCCAAGTCGGTGGGGGGGCTGAAGATACGCAGTATTTT
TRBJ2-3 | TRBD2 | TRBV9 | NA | CASSHERDGKHTDTQYF | TGTGCCAGCAGCCACGAGCGGGACGGCAAACACACAGATACGCAGTATTTT
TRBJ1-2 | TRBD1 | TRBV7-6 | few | CASSLGGTGVGYTF | TGTGCCAGCAGCTTAGGGGGGACAGGGGTCGGCTACACCTTC
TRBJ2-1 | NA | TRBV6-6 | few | CASRTEGRYPGDEQFF | TGTGCCAGCAGGACTGAGGGAAGGTACCCGGGCGATGAGCAGTTCTTC
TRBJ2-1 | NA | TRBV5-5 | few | CASSLESQYNEQFF | TGTGCCAGCAGCTTGGAGTCGCAGTACAATGAGCAGTTCTTC
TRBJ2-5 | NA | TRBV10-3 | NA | CAISESPKRNPYQETQYF | TGTGCCATCAGTGAGTCGCCCAAGAGGAACCCGTACCAAGAGACCCAGTACTTC
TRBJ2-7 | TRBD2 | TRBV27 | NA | CASSSGGTFEQYF | TGTGCCAGCAGTTCCGGGGGGACTTTCGAGCAGTACTTC
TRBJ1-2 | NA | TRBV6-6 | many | CASSSPPYAPDYGYTF | TGTGCCAGCAGTTCCCCCCCCTACGCCCCCGACTATGGCTACACCTTC
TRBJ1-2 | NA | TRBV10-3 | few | CAISELNSPDYGYTF | TGTGCCATCAGTGAATTGAACAGCCCCGACTATGGCTACACCTTC
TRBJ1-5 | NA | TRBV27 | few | CASSLSQGYNQPQHF | TGTGCCAGCAGTTTATCGCAGGGGTACAATCAGCCCCAGCATTTT
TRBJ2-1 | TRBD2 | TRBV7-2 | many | CASSFGTSGPNEQFF | TGTGCCAGCAGCTTCGGGACTAGCGGGCCCAATGAGCAGTTCTTC
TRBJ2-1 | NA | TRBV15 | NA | CATSRDRNWVLRENNEQFF | TGTGCCACCAGCAGAGATCGAAATTGGGTCCTACGAGAGAACAATGAGCAGTTCTTC
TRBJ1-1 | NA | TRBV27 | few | CASSFRQGRDHEAFF | TGTGCCAGCAGTTTTAGGCAGGGAAGGGACCACGAAGCTTTCTTT
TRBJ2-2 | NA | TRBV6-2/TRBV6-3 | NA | CASSYSSGPNTGELFF | TGTGCCAGCAGTTACTCGAGCGGTCCGAACACCGGGGAGCTGTTTTTT
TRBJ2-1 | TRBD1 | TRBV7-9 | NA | CASSLFLRDRDTNEQFF | TGTGCCAGCAGCTTATTCCTTCGGGACAGAGATACCAATGAGCAGTTCTTC
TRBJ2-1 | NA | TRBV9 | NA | CASSVEGGGGPDEQFF | TGTGCCAGCAGCGTAGAGGGGGGGGGAGGTCCCGATGAGCAGTTCTTC
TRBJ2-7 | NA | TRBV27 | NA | CASRLNRPGTYEQYF | TGTGCCAGCAGATTGAATCGACCCGGGACCTACGAGCAGTACTTC
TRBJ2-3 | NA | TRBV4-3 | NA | CASSQDGASERDTQYF | TGCGCCAGCAGCCAAGATGGCGCTAGCGAGAGAGATACGCAGTATTTT
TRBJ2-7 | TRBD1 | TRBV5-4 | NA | CASSPSTGISSYEQYF | TGTGCCAGCAGCCCGTCGACAGGGATAAGCTCCTACGAGCAGTACTTC
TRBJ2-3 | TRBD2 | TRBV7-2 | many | CASSLRGLAKDTQYF | TGTGCCAGCAGCTTACGGGGACTAGCGAAAGATACGCAGTATTTT
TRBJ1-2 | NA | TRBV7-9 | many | CASSLGPLGYTF | TGTGCCAGCAGCTTGGGGCCGCTTGGCTACACCTTC
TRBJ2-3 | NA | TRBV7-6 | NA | CASSWESDTQYF | TGTGCCAGCAGCTGGGAGTCAGATACGCAGTATTTT
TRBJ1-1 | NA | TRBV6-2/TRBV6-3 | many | CASRGRRGFTEAFF | TGTGCCAGCAGGGGCCGTAGGGGCTTCACTGAAGCTTTCTTT
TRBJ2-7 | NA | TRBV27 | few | CASSYGTDTYEQYF | TGTGCCAGCAGTTATGGGACGGATACCTACGAGCAGTACTTC
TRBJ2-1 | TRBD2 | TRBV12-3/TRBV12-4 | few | CASSLFRGGANEQFF | TGTGCCAGCAGTTTATTTCGCGGGGGGGCCAATGAGCAGTTCTTC
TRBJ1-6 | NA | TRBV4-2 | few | CASSQVRSGRLLSPLHF | TGTGCCAGCAGCCAAGTTCGTTCGGGGAGGCTACTCTCACCCCTCCACTTT
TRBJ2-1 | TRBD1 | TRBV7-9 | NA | CASSSDRDQTSYNEQFF | TGTGCCAGCAGCTCTGACAGGGATCAAACCTCCTACAATGAGCAGTTCTTC
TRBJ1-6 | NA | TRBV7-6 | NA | CASSPGGAGYNSPLHF | TGTGCCAGCAGCCCGGGGGGGGCCGGCTATAATTCACCCCTCCACTTT
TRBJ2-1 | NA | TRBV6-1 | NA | CASSEALLFGQFF | TGTGCCAGCAGTGAAGCCTTGCTCTTCGGGCAGTTCTTC
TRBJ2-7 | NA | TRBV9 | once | CASSVTANEQYF | TGTGCCAGCAGCGTCACAGCGAACGAGCAGTACTTC
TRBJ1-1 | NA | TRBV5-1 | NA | CASSLERGPNTEAFF | TGCGCCAGCAGCTTGGAAAGAGGGCCAAACACTGAAGCTTTCTTT
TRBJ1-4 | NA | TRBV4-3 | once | CASSQDRGYNEKLFF | TGCGCCAGCAGCCAAGACAGGGGATATAATGAAAAACTGTTTTTT
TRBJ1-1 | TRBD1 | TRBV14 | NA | CASSQTTGPTEAFF | TGTGCCAGCAGCCAAACGACAGGGCCCACTGAAGCTTTCTTT
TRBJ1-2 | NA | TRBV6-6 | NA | CAIPEGVDGYTF | TGTGCCATACCAGAGGGGGTTGACGGCTACACCTTC
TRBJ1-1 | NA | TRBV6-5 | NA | CASSYRGQHTEAFF | TGTGCCAGCAGTTACCGAGGACAGCACACTGAAGCTTTCTTT
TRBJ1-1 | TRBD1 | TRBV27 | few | CASSPLPGTGETEAFF | TGTGCCAGCAGTCCCCTCCCCGGGACAGGGGAAACTGAAGCTTTCTTT
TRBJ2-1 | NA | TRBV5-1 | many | CASSFTRNEQFF | TGCGCCAGCAGCTTTACTAGGAATGAGCAGTTCTTC